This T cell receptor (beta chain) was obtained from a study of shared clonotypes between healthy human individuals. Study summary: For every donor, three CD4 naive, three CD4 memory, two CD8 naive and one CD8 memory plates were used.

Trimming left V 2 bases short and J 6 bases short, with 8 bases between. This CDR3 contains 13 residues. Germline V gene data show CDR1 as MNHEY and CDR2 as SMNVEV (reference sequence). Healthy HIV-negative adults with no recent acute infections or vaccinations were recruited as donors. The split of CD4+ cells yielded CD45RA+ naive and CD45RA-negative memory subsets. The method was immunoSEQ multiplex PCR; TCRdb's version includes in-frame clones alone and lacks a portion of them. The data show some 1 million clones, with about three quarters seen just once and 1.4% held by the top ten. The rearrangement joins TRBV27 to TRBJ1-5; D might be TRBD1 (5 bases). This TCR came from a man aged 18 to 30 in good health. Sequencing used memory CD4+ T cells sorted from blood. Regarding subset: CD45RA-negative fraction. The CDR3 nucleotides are TGTGCCAGCAGTTTAGGGCAGGGTCAGCCCCAGCATTTT. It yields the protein CASSLGQGQPQHF.